The entry below describes one T cell receptor beta chain. This receptor's antigen is unknown. No much larger clone exists at a distance of one base, and base qualities are not known. This specimen belongs to a study of cytomegalovirus exposure and HLA in healthy donors (dated by TCRdb to 2015 to 2018). Regarding the complete study: According to an earlier analysis of several hundred of the donors, about 179 million T cells yielded 100 million or so unique TCR beta sequences and 276 Gb of sequence data. An early release that covered around 590 HLA-typed donors contained around 330 gigabases of sequencing data and tens of millions of unique TCR sequences. The genetic ancestry cluster associated with self-reported Caucasian donors included 81% of the roughly 360 genotyped donors. The aim of the study was to test whether cataloging public T cell receptors could identify signatures of past pathogen exposure. The study profiled the T cell repertoires of around 700 subjects by immunosequencing and related them to cytomegalovirus serostatus. In addition to the first cohort of approximately 670 subjects, a separate validation cohort of 120 different subjects was used. To predict cytomegalovirus infection status, the study brought together high-throughput TCR immunosequencing, statistical association of individual TCRs with disease status, and machine learning. To study patterns of TCR occurrence, a later analysis re-analyzed previously published TCR beta repertoires from 650 to 750 donors and added high-resolution HLA genotyping. The later analysis used no new phenotypic data to find candidate immune exposures, relying instead on TCR beta sequences and their occurrence across donors. In an earlier analysis of roughly 600 of the donors, high-throughput TCR beta sequencing was used to judge whether each TCR beta V gene segment behaved as functional or pseudogenic. Donor age, sex, ethnicity and CMV serostatus were compiled together with the repertoire data. A later genetic analysis took genome-wide SNP genotypes for about 60% of the roughly 670 donors and used that subset as a discovery cohort. All discovery cohort repertoires had been generated on a single sequencing platform. Class I and class II HLA loci were covered by the typing at four-digit resolution. The number of typed donors differed by locus: 629-630 for A, B, C, DRB1 and DQB1; 522 for DQA1; 606 for DPA1; and roughly 450 for DPB1. Because of strong linkage in the cohort, a handful of DR-DQ haplotypes were treated as single units for association and clustering. Among a few hundred genotyped donors of the cohort, an average of around 240,000 unique TCR beta nucleotide sequences were sequenced per donor, around 18% of them non-productive. Paper-wide results and their limitations: Presence/absence analyses assumed roughly uniform sequencing depth across donors, an assumption that may not hold. In an earlier analysis of 587 of the donors, most TCR beta V segments appeared in productive rearrangements about 87% or about 30% of the time, broadly matching IMGT annotations. Specific HLA alleles were associated with 15,000 to 20,000 TCR beta sequences at a false discovery rate of 0.05 in a later analysis. Correlated functional status among segregating V segments might be attributable to linkage disequilibrium, but an unknown experimental factor could not be ruled out. When HLA alleles, especially DR and DQ, strongly co-occurred, attributing TCR associations to individual alleles was difficult. The study listed 150 to 200 TCR beta chains as associated with cytomegalovirus. For the cohort, immune exposure information was limited to CMV serostatus. In a later analysis, several top co-occurrence clusters were reported to appear linked to parvovirus B19, influenza, CMV and Epstein-Barr virus. The classifier was reported to diagnose cytomegalovirus status with high specificity and sensitivity in both the original cohort and the validation cohort. A further reported finding was that TCR beta sequences accurately predicted the HLA-A and HLA-B alleles for most subjects in the first cohort. A later analysis found that TCR association rates varied across HLA loci, with DRB1 alleles showing the most associated TCRs and HLA-C alleles the fewest. Compared with the approximately 670-donor mean, donors in an Asian-associated ancestry cluster had fewer N-insertions in productive TCRs, according to a later genetic analysis. The authors suggested that the approach could potentially be extended to other disease states and immunological phenotypes. Compared with equally common non-associated chains, HLA-associated TCR beta chains in a later analysis were more clonally expanded and had lower generation probabilities. Only TCR beta chains were sequenced in this cohort, and the absence of alpha or paired-chain data limited detectable features. While some public TCRs were present in many individuals, most TCR sequences turned up only very rarely across donors. According to a later analysis, most CMV-associated TCR beta chains appeared to be HLA-restricted, and the HLA associations seemed to be driven largely by CMV exposure. In vitro tests confirmed that a few of the cytomegalovirus-associated TCR beta chains recognize cytomegalovirus antigens. V-gene and J-gene trimming of TCR beta chains was associated with a missense DCLRE1C variant in a later genetic analysis, and the association was replicated in an independent cohort. Because HLA typing was missing for some donors at each locus, association tests included only the typed subset. A cluster of highly shared sequence variants was judged likely to represent a technical artifact of the sequencing pipeline. About 17 rarely observed V segments, including chromosome 9 orphons, were excluded from the earlier analysis of several hundred of the donors because counts were too low.

The cohort consisted of some 670 healthy bone marrow donors. Cohort members were all nominally healthy when sampled, although unrecorded immune exposures were likely present. The donor tested CMV seronegative and was one of the 352 seronegative cohort members. A peripheral blood sample was collected from each donor, and TCR beta sequencing was performed on peripheral blood mononuclear cells. The Qiagen DNeasy Blood Extraction Kit was used to extract genomic DNA from the blood cell samples. The protocol used for the library was the immunoSEQ multiplex PCR assay. The multiplex PCR relied on a mix of 60 forward primers for TCR Vbeta segments and 13 reverse primers for TCR Jbeta segments. A multiplex PCR assay on genomic DNA amplified the CDR3 region of rearranged TCR beta genes. Amplified TCR beta libraries were sequenced as 87-base-pair reads on the Illumina HiSeq System. Turning to the authors' computational methods: A later analysis counted approximately 84 million unique TCR beta chains across the 550 to 700 repertoires, and roughly 11 million of these chains were shared by at least two donors. Raw reads were error-corrected and collapsed into unique sequences with a nearest-neighbor algorithm that merged closely related sequences to remove PCR and sequencing errors. Alignment of CDR3 sequences to IMGT reference sequences was used to assign V, D and J gene segments. Each retained sequence needed at least a six-nucleotide match to both a V gene segment and a J gene segment. Rearrangements were classified as productive when the CDR3 lacked stop codons and remained in frame with V and J, and all other rearrangements were classified as non-productive. Following IMGT convention, CDR3 was defined as the stretch from the second conserved V-encoded cysteine to the conserved J-encoded phenylalanine. In an earlier analysis of approximately 590 of the donors, sequences lacking an unambiguous match to a single V gene segment were excluded. An earlier analysis of about 600 of the donors called V segments functional above 56.7% productive rearrangements and segregating when the between-donor standard deviation exceeded 5%. A statistical classification framework was built for diagnosing cytomegalovirus status from the catalog of TCR beta chain sequences. V and J gene assignment, in a later analysis, came from comparing TCR nucleotide sequences with IMGT/GENE-DB human TR gene sequences. A later analysis assigned CDR3 sequences and most-parsimonious VDJ recombination scenarios with the TCRdist pipeline. In a later analysis, every TCR beta chain was defined by the combination of its CDR3 amino acid sequence and its V-gene family, and reads without a unique V-gene family were dropped. A later analysis removed 592 highly shared, low-generation-probability nucleotide sequences to deal with suspected cross-contamination and a sequencing artifact. In a later analysis, a clonal expansion index was calculated for each public chain from normalized within-repertoire ranks of inferred template counts. A later analysis computed generation probabilities with a VDJ recombination model fitted to out-of-frame rearrangements, and checked the results against IGoR. Hypergeometric tests were used in a later analysis to score TCR-TCR, TCR-HLA and TCR-CMV co-occurrence, with a repertoire-size bias correction applied to the TCR pairs. A later analysis estimated false discovery rates by permuting HLA or CMV assignments 20 times. A later analysis grouped co-occurring TCRs with DBSCAN, adding TCRdist sequence similarity when clustering within HLA-allele-positive subsets. Repertoires with fewer than 30,000 or more than 120,000 public chains were left out of co-occurrence clustering, as were a handful of repertoires with anomalous nucleotide sharing. The immuneACCESS repertoire file appears here via TCRdb, limited to in-frame rearrangements. These files lack a portion of the clones; in checked studies, under half of the deficit traces to unresolved V genes, and the cause of the others is not known. The V and J calls and clone size come from that table; D and trimming were worked out from the DNA. The sample yields about 200,000 clones; about nine tenths were counted once. The ten largest clones represent 1% to 1.4% of the sample.

Sequenced input: PBMCs. This clonotype was sampled from a boy aged 2-15 years in good health and CMV-seronegative.

CDR3 loop: CASSLDGPYYGYTF. Read as DNA, the sequence is TGTGCCAGCAGTTTAGATGGGCCTTACTATGGCTACACCTTC. The V and J genes are TRBV28 and TRBJ1-2; no D gene call is confident. Its CDR3 holds 14 amino acids, cysteine through phenylalanine. The CDR3 DNA has 42 bases and is translated from base 1. For CDR1 and CDR2, the germline V gene lists MDHEN and SYDVKM. V and J lose 2 bases and 3 bases, and a span of 10 bases separates them.